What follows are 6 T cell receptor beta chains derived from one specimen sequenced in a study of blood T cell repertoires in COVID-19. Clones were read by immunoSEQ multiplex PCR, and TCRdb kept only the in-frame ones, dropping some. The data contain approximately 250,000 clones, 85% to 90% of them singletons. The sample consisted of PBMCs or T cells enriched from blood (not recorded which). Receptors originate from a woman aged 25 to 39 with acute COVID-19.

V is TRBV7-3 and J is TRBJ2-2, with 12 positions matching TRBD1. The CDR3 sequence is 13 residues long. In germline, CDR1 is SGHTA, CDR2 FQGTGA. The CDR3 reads CASGTGGSGELFF. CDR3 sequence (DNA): TGTGCTTCGGGGACAGGGGGCTCCGGGGAGCTGTTTTTT.

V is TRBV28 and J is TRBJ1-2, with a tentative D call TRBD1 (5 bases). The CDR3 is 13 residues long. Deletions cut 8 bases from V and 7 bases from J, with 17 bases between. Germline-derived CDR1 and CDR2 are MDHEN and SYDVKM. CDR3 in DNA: TGTGCCAGCCGAGGGACTCCCGGGAGTGGCTACACCTTC. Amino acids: CASRGTPGSGYTF.

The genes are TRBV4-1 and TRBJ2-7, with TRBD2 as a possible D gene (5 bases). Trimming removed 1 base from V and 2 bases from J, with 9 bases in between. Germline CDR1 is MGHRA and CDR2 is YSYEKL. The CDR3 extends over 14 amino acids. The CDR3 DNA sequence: TGCGCCAGCAGCCAAGGGACTCAGGCCTACGAGCAGTACTTC. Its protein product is CASSQGTQAYEQYF.

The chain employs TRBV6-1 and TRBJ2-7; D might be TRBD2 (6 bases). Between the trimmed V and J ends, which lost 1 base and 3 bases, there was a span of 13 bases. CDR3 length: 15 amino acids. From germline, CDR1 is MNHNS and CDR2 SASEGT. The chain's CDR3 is CASSEEGGANYEQYF. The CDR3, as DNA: TGTGCCAGCAGTGAAGAGGGCGGGGCGAACTACGAGCAGTACTTC.

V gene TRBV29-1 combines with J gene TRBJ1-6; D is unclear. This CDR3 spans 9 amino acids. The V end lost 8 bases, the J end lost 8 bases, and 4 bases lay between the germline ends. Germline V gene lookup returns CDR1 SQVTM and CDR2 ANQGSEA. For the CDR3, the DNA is TGCAGCCCGTATTCACCCCTCCACTTT. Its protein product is CSPYSPLHF. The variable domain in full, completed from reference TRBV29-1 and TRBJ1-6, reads SAVISQKPSRDICQRGTSLTIQCQVDSQVTMMFWYRQQPGQSLTLIATANQGSEATYESGFVIDKFPISRPNLTFSTLTVSNMSPEDSSIYLCSPYSPLHFGNGTRLTVT.

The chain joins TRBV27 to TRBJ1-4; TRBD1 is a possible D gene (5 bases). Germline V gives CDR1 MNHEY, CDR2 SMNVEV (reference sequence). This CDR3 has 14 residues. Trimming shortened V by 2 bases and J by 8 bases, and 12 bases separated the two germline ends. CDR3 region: CASSLKWAGEKLFF. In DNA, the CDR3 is TGTGCCAGCAGTTTAAAGTGGGCAGGGGAAAAACTGTTTTTT.